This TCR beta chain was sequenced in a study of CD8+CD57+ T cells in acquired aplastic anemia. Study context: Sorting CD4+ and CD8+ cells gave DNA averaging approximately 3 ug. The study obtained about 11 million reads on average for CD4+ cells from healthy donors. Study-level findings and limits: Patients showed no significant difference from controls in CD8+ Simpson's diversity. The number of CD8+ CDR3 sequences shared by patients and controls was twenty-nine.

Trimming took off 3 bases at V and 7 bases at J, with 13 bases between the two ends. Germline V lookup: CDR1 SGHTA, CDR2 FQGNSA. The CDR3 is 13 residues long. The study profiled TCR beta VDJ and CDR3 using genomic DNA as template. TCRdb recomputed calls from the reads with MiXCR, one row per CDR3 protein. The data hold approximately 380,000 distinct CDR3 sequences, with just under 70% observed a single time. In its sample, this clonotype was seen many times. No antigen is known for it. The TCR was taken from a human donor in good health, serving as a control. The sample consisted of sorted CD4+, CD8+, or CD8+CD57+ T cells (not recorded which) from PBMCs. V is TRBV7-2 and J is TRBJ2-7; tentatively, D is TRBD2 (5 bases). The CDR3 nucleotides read TGTGCCAGCAGCTTTGGTATGCCGGGGGAGCAGTACTTC. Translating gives CASSFGMPGEQYF.